The 14 T cell receptor beta chains listed next were all sequenced from one sample in a study of metastatic and nonmetastatic thyroid tumors. Thyroid surgery was performed in patients who had received no treatment beforehand. TCRdb re-processed the PCR reads through MiXCR. The sample lists roughly 30,000 clones; around 3.9% were seen once. The sequencing input was blood. These receptors all come from a male donor with papillary thyroid cancer or a benign thyroid nodule (not recorded which). Some clones in this sample may be carry-over from other donors' samples.

This clone showed up many times. CDR3 sequence reads: CASTLGRVNSPLHF. The CDR3 DNA is TGTGCCAGCACCCTGGGCAGGGTGAATTCACCCCTCCACTTT. The chain combines TRBV2 with TRBJ1-6, with D maybe TRBD1 (5 bases). Germline CDR1 SNHLY, CDR2 FYNNEI. Trimming removed 7 bases at V and 7 bases at J, with 14 bases between. The CDR3 has 14 residues.

V gene TRBV7-9 combines with J gene TRBJ2-1; D perhaps matches TRBD2 (6 bases). The CDR3 is 15 residues long. Germline assignment: CDR1 SEHNR and CDR2 FQNEAQ (reference sequence). Trimming pared 8 bases from V and 8 bases from J, leaving 22 bases between. DNA of the CDR3: TGTGCCAGCGGCCTCGGGAGATGGGGTGTCCATGAGCAGTTCTTC. It encodes CASGLGRWGVHEQFF. Complete variable domain (other parts from reference TRBV7-9 and TRBJ2-1): DTGVSQNPRHKITKRGQNVTFRCDPISEHNRLYWYRQTLGQGPEFLTYFQNEAQLEKSRLLSDRFSAERPKGSFSTLEIQRTEQGDSAMYLCASGLGRWGVHEQFFGPGTRLTVL.

In its sample, this clone was seen a few times. CDR3 nucleotides: TGTGCCAGCAGTCGCTCGGGGGGGATGAACACTGAAGCTTTCTTT. It is translated as CASSRSGGMNTEAFF. The chain uses TRBV6-5 and TRBJ1-1; a possible D gene is TRBD1 (5 bases). CDR1 and CDR2 (germline): MNHEY, SVGAGI. The CDR3 sequence is 15 residues long. Trimming took off 5 bases at V and 0 bases at J, with 13 bases between the two ends.

CDR3 protein: CASSAGKGMRYEQYF. The CDR3 DNA is TGTGCCAGCAGCGCCGGGAAGGGAATGAGGTACGAGCAGTACTTC. The gene calls are TRBV13 and TRBJ2-7, with D perhaps TRBD2 (5 bases). The germline V and J ends were trimmed by 5 bases and 4 bases, with 18 bases remaining between them. Germline loops: CDR1 PRHDT, CDR2 FYEKMQ (reference sequence). The CDR3 totals 15 residues.

This clone was seen only a few times. The rearrangement links TRBV7-9 to TRBJ2-7; weak D call: TRBD2 (6 bases). Germline V gene data show CDR1 as SEHNR and CDR2 as FQNEAQ (reference sequence). This CDR3 has 14 amino acids. The V and J ends lost 3 bases and 6 bases respectively, with 15 bases between them. The CDR3 is CASSFRTGVPEQYF. The DNA for the CDR3 is TGTGCCAGCAGCTTCCGCACGGGGGTCCCCGAGCAGTACTTC.

The chain links TRBV6-1 to TRBJ1-5; D is ambiguous. Trimming cost V 4 bases and J 0 bases, with 10 bases left between them. The germline CDR1 and CDR2 sequences are MNHNS and SASEGT. The CDR3 is 15 residues long. In nucleotides, the CDR3 is TGTGCCAGCAGTGTCCACATCGATAGCAATCAGCCCCAGCATTTT. Residues: CASSVHIDSNQPQHF.

The sample holds many counts of this clone. The rearrangement uses TRBV7-2 and TRBJ1-4, with 11 bases that match TRBD1. With 5 bases clipped from V and 8 bases from J, the junction kept 7 bases outside the gene matches. Germline assignment: CDR1 SGHTA and CDR2 FQGNSA. The CDR3 consists of 15 residues. The CDR3: CASSLQGQGGEKLFF. The CDR3, as DNA: TGTGCCAGCAGCCTACAGGGACAGGGGGGGGAAAAACTGTTTTTT.

To note about this clone: This sequence may be a read error, since a much larger clone differs from it by one base. The V call is TRBV4-2, the J call TRBJ1-5, with D hard to call. V was clipped by 0 bases and J by 5 bases, with 8 bases between them. CDR3 length: 14 residues. CDR1 is LGHNA and CDR2 is YNFKEQ in the germline V gene. The CDR3: CASSQELADQPQHF. The CDR3 nucleotides read TGTGCCAGCAGCCAAGAGTTAGCGGATCAGCCCCAGCATTTT.

Regarding this clone: At one of its ends the junction is not consistent with the germline gene, which may arise from a read error. The CDR3 is CASGLVPNSYGCTF. The CDR3 DNA sequence: TGTGCTAGTGGTTTGGTACCAAACAGCTATGGCTGCACCTTC. The gene calls are TRBV12-5 and TRBJ1-2; D call uncertain. Germline CDR1 is LGHNT and CDR2 is FRNRAP. The CDR3 is 14 amino acids.

V and J are TRBV7-9 and TRBJ1-1; weak D call: TRBD1 (5 bases). CDR3 length equals 14 residues. Between the trimmed V and J ends, which lost 3 bases and 5 bases, there was a span of 13 bases. Germline CDR1 is SEHNR and CDR2 is FQNEAQ (reference sequence). CDR3 coding DNA: TGTGCCAGCAGCTTCACCGGGGCTGGGACTGAAGCTTTCTTT. Protein product: CASSFTGAGTEAFF.

In this sample, this clone is medium-sized. The rearrangement joins TRBV6-1 to TRBJ2-1; D ambiguous. Germline V gene sequence: CDR1 MNHNS, CDR2 SASEGT. The CDR3 extends over 16 amino acids. With 3 bases removed from V and 0 bases from J, the gap between germline ends came to 12 bases. The CDR3 sequence is CASSEPPRFSYNEQFF. The CDR3 DNA reads TGTGCCAGCAGTGAGCCCCCGCGGTTCTCCTACAATGAGCAGTTCTTC.

The sample holds many counts of this clone. The chain is built from TRBV29-1 and TRBJ2-1; maybe TRBD1 (6 bases). V was clipped by 5 bases and J by 9 bases, with 20 bases between them. Germline V gene sequence: CDR1 SQVTM, CDR2 ANQGSEA. There are 14 residues in the CDR3. The CDR3 sequence is CSVSAKGVRGEQFF. In DNA form, the CDR3 reads TGCAGCGTTTCTGCCAAGGGGGTGAGGGGTGAGCAGTTCTTC.

This clone appeared a few times. A junction boundary mismatches the germline segment, possibly from a read error. V is TRBV15 and J is TRBJ1-1; D remains ambiguous. CDR1 LNHNV and CDR2 YYDKDF come from the germline V gene (reference sequence). The length of the CDR3 is 19 residues. DNA of the CDR3: TGTGCCACCAACAGAGATGATCAGGTGGGGAGGACCCCAAGCACTGAAGCTTTCTTT. This translates into CATNRDDQVGRTPSTEAFF.

This clone was observed a few times. This sequence joins TRBV20-1 and TRBJ2-7, with D unresolved. The germline V gene encodes CDR1 DFQATT and CDR2 SNEGSKA (reference sequence). V was shortened by 8 bases and J by 1 base, with 18 bases between the two germline ends. This CDR3 comprises 14 residues. CDR3 coding DNA: TGCAGTACCACCCCCCCCGTTGGATCCTACGAGCAGTACTTC. It yields the protein CSTTPPVGSYEQYF.